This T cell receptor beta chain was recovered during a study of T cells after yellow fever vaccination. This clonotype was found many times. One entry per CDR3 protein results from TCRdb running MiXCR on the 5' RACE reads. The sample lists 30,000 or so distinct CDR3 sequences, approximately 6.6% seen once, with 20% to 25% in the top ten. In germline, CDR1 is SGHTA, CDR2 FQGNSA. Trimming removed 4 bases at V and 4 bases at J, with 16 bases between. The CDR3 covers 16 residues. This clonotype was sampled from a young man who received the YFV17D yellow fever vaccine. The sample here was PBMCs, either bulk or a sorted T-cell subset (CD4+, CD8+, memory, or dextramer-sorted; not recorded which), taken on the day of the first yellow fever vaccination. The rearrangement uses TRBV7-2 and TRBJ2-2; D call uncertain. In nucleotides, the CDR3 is TGTGCCAGCAGCTCCCGACTCCGGACCGCCACCGGGGAGCTGTTTTTT. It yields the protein CASSSRLRTATGELFF.